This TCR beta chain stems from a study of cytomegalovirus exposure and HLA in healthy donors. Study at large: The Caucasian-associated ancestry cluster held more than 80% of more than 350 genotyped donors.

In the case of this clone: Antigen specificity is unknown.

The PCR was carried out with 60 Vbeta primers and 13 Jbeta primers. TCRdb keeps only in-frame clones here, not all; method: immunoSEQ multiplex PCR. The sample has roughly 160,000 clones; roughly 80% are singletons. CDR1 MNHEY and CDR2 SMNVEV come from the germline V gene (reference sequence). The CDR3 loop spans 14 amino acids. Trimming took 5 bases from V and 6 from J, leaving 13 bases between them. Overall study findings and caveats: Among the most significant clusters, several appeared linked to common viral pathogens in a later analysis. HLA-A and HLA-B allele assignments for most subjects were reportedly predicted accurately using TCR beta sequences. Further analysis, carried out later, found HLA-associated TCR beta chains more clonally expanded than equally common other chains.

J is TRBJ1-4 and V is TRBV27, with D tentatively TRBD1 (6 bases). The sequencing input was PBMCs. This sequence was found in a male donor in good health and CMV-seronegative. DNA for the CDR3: TGTGCCAGCAGTCCACAGGGTTCCGATGAAAAACTGTTTTTT. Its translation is CASSPQGSDEKLFF.